The clone carrying this TCR beta chain appeared a few times. This sample is part of a study of blood T cells in healthy people across ages. PCR was performed a second time for about 7 to 11 cycles using a sample-barcoded 5' primer and a J-beta primer mix. TCRdb used MiXCR to reprocess the 5' RACE reads, holding one entry per CDR3 protein. The table includes around 1,900,000 distinct CDR3 sequences, about two fifths detected once. The CDR3 length is 14 residues. J gave up 7 bases and V 3 bases, and 5 bases lay outside the gene matches. The specimen was blood. The origin of this receptor is a human donor in good health. The V call is TRBV12-3 or TRBV12-4, the J call TRBJ2-2; 7 nucleotides align to TRBD1. Here the CDR3 DNA reads TGTGCCAGCAGTTTCTTACAGGGGAACGGGGAGCTGTTTTTT. This sequence encodes CASSFLQGNGELFF.